The sample holds a few counts of the clone carrying this T cell receptor beta chain. What it recognizes is unknown. The sample is drawn from a study of cytomegalovirus exposure and HLA in healthy donors. Study background: Per a later analysis, the roughly 670 first-cohort and fewer than 150 validation repertoires shared one platform. Notes on the study in general: Three chains linked to CMV were shown in vitro to be specific for CMV antigens.

Here immunoSEQ multiplex PCR was the method, and the copy in TCRdb shows in-frame clones only, minus some. Among roughly 130,000 clones, roughly 90% were seen once, and the ten largest hold around 3.4%. The specimen sequenced was PBMCs. The TCR comes from a man aged 25-40 years in good health and CMV-seronegative.

The CDR3 nucleotides read TGCGCCAGCAGTTCGGGACAGGGCAAAAATCAGCCCCAGCATTTT. It is translated as CASSSGQGKNQPQHF. J is TRBJ1-5 and V is TRBV10-1; 9 positions agree with TRBD1. The CDR3 contains 15 residues. Germline V CDR1 and CDR2: WNHNN, SYGVQD (reference sequence). V gave up 5 bases and J gave up 4 bases; unmatched junction bases: 6.